Presented here are 3 T cell receptor beta chains from one specimen sequenced in a study of regulatory T cells in long-lasting Graves disease. As to time point: newly diagnosed GD, antithyroid drugs for less than 3 months. The TCR library was prepared using RNA isolated from PBMCs. Through Arm-PCR of CDR3 regions and iRepertoire HTBI primers, TCR beta libraries were built. Each CDR3 protein is one row after TCRdb ran MiXCR on the multiplex PCR reads. The repertoire holds about 220,000 distinct CDR3 sequences, approximately 18% seen once, with about 10% in the top ten. The sample also formed part of further work on T cells in Graves' hyperthyroidism and ophthalmopathy.

The material was peripheral blood mononuclear cells (PBMCs), obtained at new diagnosis, from a patient treated with antithyroid drugs. The receptors derive from a woman in her 30s with Graves disease.

This clonotype occurred many times. The V gene is TRBV27, the J gene TRBJ1-5; D not certain. V shed 7 bases and J shed 6 bases, with 13 bases lying between them. This CDR3 has 13 amino acids. Germline V gene lookup returns CDR1 MNHEY and CDR2 SMNVEV (reference sequence). The CDR3 sequence: CASTDFAGQPQHF. CDR3 coding DNA: TGTGCCAGCACTGATTTTGCCGGTCAGCCCCAGCATTTT.

This clonotype was counted ten times or more. J is TRBJ2-7 and V is TRBV11-2, with TRBD1 identical over 9 bases. Germline trimming cut 6 bases from V and 3 bases from J; bases unmatched to any gene: 9. The CDR3 is 15 residues long. CDR1 and CDR2 (germline): SGHAT, FQNNGV. The CDR3 nucleotides read TGTGCCAGCAGGGCCGTTGGACAGGGGTTCTACGAGCAGTACTTC. Its translation is CASRAVGQGFYEQYF.

This clonotype was found many times. The chain is built from TRBV2 and TRBJ2-5; D is possibly TRBD1 (6 bases). Between the trimmed V and J ends, which lost 6 bases and 4 bases, there was a span of 12 bases. This CDR3 comprises 13 residues. CDR1 and CDR2 (germline): SNHLY, FYNNEI. CDR3 sequence (DNA): TGTGCCAGCAGGAGACAGGTGCGAGAGACCCAGTACTTC. As protein: CASRRQVRETQYF.